These 30 T cell receptor beta chains were all obtained from the same sample, sequenced in a study of blood T cell repertoires in COVID-19 (dated by TCRdb to 2020 to 2022). Library preparation used the immunoSEQ multiplex PCR assay. In TCRdb, the immuneACCESS table is reduced to in-frame sequences with V and J assigned. These tables do not hold every clone; where another copy was compared, an unresolved V gene accounts for under half, and the others remain unexplained. Here the sample has 68,000 or so clones; 80% to 90% occur a single time. The ten largest clones represent more than 2% of the sample. Sequenced sample: peripheral blood. These receptors all come from a human donor in a cohort sampled during active COVID-19.

This chain joins TRBV10-2 and TRBJ1-1, with TRBD1 identical over 9 bases. Germline V gene data show CDR1 as WSHSY and CDR2 as SAAADI. This CDR3 has 14 residues. J gave up 0 bases and V 6 bases, and 2 bases lay outside the gene matches. CDR3 region: CASRQGALNTEAFF. Here the CDR3 DNA reads TGCGCCAGCAGACAGGGGGCCTTGAACACTGAAGCTTTCTTT.

A few counts support this clone. The chain has TRBV7-2 and TRBJ1-5, with 9 positions matching TRBD1. CDR3 length: 13 amino acids. V lost 5 bases, J lost 6 bases, and 2 bases stayed unmatched. Germline loops: CDR1 SGHTA, CDR2 FQGNSA. CDR3 DNA sequence: TGTGCCAGCAGCAACAGGGGGCGTCAGCCCCAGCATTTT. Translation: CASSNRGRQPQHF.

V is TRBV6-4 and J is TRBJ2-1, with D unclear. The V end was cut by 3 bases, the J end by 1 base, with 16 bases between. The V gene's germline CDR1 is MRHNA and CDR2 SNTAGT. This CDR3 region has 17 residues. The CDR3 DNA sequence: TGTGCCAGCAGTGATCAACCCGCGCGTCGTTCCTACAATGAGCAGTTCTTC. Its translation is CASSDQPARRSYNEQFF.

The chain links TRBV19 to TRBJ2-7; D is ambiguous. Trimming took 3 bases from V and 1 from J, leaving 10 bases between them. The V gene's germline CDR1 is LNHDA and CDR2 SQIVND (reference sequence). CDR3 length equals 14 residues. The DNA for the CDR3 is TGTGCCAGTAGTATGTCAGGTCGTTCCTACGAGCAGTACTTC. Its protein is CASSMSGRSYEQYF.

The chain is built from TRBV18 and TRBJ2-2, with 9 nucleotides matching TRBD2. Germline CDR1 KGHSH, CDR2 LQKENI. The CDR3 spans 17 residues. Germline trimming cut 6 bases from V and 5 bases from J; bases unmatched to any gene: 13. This CDR3 reads CASSPSGGRVSTGELFF. In DNA, the CDR3 is TGTGCCAGCTCTCCGAGCGGGGGGCGCGTGTCTACCGGGGAGCTGTTTTTT.

The genes are TRBV24-1 and TRBJ2-3, with 7 bases fitting TRBD1. Germline V gene data show CDR1 as KGHDR and CDR2 as SFDVKD. The CDR3 totals 16 residues. The ends lost 2 bases at V and 0 bases at J; junction bases unmatched: 4. In DNA form, the CDR3 reads TGTGCCACCAGTGATTCTGAGACAGGGAGCACAGATACGCAGTATTTT. Protein sequence: CATSDSETGSTDTQYF.

The V gene is TRBV28, the J gene TRBJ2-3; TRBD2 agrees at 8 bases. Losses at the gene ends were 4 bases for V and 3 bases for J; bases not matched to a gene: 12. Germline assignment: CDR1 MDHEN and CDR2 SYDVKM. This CDR3 has 17 amino acids. CDR3 region: CASSSPSTSVTTDTQYF. The CDR3 DNA follows: TGTGCCAGCAGTTCCCCCTCGACTAGCGTTACAACAGATACGCAGTATTTT.

CDR3 sequence reads: CASSQLALVGNQPQHF. Here the CDR3 DNA reads TGCGCCAGCAGCCAACTGGCTCTTGTGGGCAATCAGCCCCAGCATTTT. This chain joins TRBV4-1 and TRBJ1-5; unclear D gene. The CDR3 is made up of 16 amino acids. The germline V gene encodes CDR1 MGHRA and CDR2 YSYEKL. V lost 2 bases to trimming and J lost 2 bases, with 13 bases between them.

The rearrangement uses TRBV10-3 and TRBJ1-1; 7 bases map to TRBD1. The CDR3 is 12 amino acids. V lost 10 bases, J lost 5 bases, and 7 bases stayed unmatched. Looked up from germline, CDR1 is ENHRY and CDR2 is SYGVKD. CDR3 amino acids: CATRTGGTEAFF. CDR3 DNA: TGTGCCACAAGGACAGGCGGGACTGAAGCTTTCTTT.

The rearrangement uses TRBV5-4 and TRBJ1-6; 7 nucleotides match TRBD1. Germline V gene sequence: CDR1 SGHNT, CDR2 YYREEE (reference sequence). The CDR3 has 15 amino acids. V trimming: 4 bases; J trimming: 9 bases; junction bases outside the gene matches: 10. The CDR3 DNA is TGTGCCAGCAGCCCAGACCAGACAGGGAGTTCACCCCTCCACTTT. It specifies CASSPDQTGSSPLHF.

The V and J genes are TRBV19 and TRBJ1-1; D gene uncertain. Between the trimmed V and J ends, which lost 6 bases and 3 bases, there was a span of 14 bases. The CDR3 covers 14 residues. Germline lookup yields CDR1 LNHDA and CDR2 SQIVND (reference sequence). CDR3 in DNA: TGTGCCAGTAGCTTGGGGAGGCCGCACACTGAAGCTTTCTTT. Translation gives CASSLGRPHTEAFF.

There are a few counts of this clone. The gene calls are TRBV6-5 and TRBJ1-1; no reliable D call. Germline V gene lookup returns CDR1 MNHEY and CDR2 SVGAGI. CDR3 length: 13 amino acids. Trimming cost V 2 bases and J 0 bases, with 4 bases left between them. CDR3 DNA sequence: TGTGCCAGCAGTTACCAGGTGAACACTGAAGCTTTCTTT. Protein: CASSYQVNTEAFF.

V is TRBV5-1 and J is TRBJ2-7, with 9 bases that match TRBD2. V lost 4 bases, J lost 8 bases, and 10 bases stayed unmatched. CDR1 is SGHRS and CDR2 is YFSETQ in the germline V gene. CDR3 length: 14 amino acids. CDR3 bases: TGCGCCAGCAGCGCTCAGGGACTAGCCGAGAAGCAGTACTTC. Translating it yields CASSAQGLAEKQYF. The variable domain in full, with the rest retrieved from reference TRBV5-1 and TRBJ2-7, is KAGVTQTPRYLIKTRGQQVTLSCSPISGHRSVSWYQQTPGQGLQFLFEYFSETQRNKGNFPGRFSGRQFSNSRSEMNVSTLELGDSALYLCASSAQGLAEKQYFGPGTRLTVT.

This chain links TRBV2 with TRBJ1-1, with D possibly being TRBD1 (5 bases). The CDR3 is made up of 11 amino acids. CDR1 and CDR2 from the germline V gene are SNHLY and FYNNEI. V shed 6 bases and J shed 8 bases, with 10 bases lying between them. The CDR3 is CASRRQWEAFF. In DNA form, the CDR3 reads TGTGCCAGCAGGAGACAGTGGGAAGCTTTCTTT.

This clone showed up many times. The CDR3 DNA follows: TGTGCTAGTGGTTTGCCCTATCTAGGGGTGGGCGATGAGCAGTTCTTC. Residues: CASGLPYLGVGDEQFF. The chain has TRBV12-5 and TRBJ2-1, with a tentative D call TRBD1 (5 bases). Trimming took 2 bases from V and 8 from J, leaving 19 bases between them. From germline, CDR1 is LGHNT and CDR2 FRNRAP. This CDR3 comprises 16 residues. Filled out from reference TRBV12-5 and TRBJ2-1, the complete variable domain reads DARVTQTPRHKVTEMGQEVTMRCQPILGHNTVFWYRQTMMQGLELLAYFRNRAPLDDSGMPKDRFSAEMPDATLATLKIQPSEPRDSAVYFCASGLPYLGVGDEQFFGPGTRLTVL.

The chain joins TRBV27 to TRBJ2-1, with TRBD2 matching over 8 bases. V lost 2 bases and J lost 0; bases outside the gene matches: 21. Germline assignment: CDR1 MNHEY and CDR2 SMNVEV (reference sequence). This CDR3 comprises 22 residues. The CDR3 DNA reads TGTGCCAGCAGTTTACGGGTCCCAGCGGGTCGACTAGCGCCGAGCTCCTACAATGAGCAGTTCTTC. It translates to CASSLRVPAGRLAPSSYNEQFF.

The genes are TRBV28 and TRBJ1-2; 10 nucleotides line up with TRBD1. The CDR3 runs to 16 residues. V shed 4 bases and J 6 bases; nucleotides not matched to a gene: 11. Germline V gene lookup returns CDR1 MDHEN and CDR2 SYDVKM. As DNA, the CDR3 is TGTGCCAGCAGTTCAAATCCGGGACAGGGGAAACATGGCTACACCTTC. Encoded protein: CASSSNPGQGKHGYTF.

The V call is TRBV5-1, the J call TRBJ2-1; 9 bases line up with TRBD1. V lost 0 bases, J lost 5 bases, and 3 bases stayed unmatched. The CDR3 spans 15 residues. Germline V gives CDR1 SGHRS, CDR2 YFSETQ. This CDR3 reads CASSLVGQGHNEQFF. For the CDR3, the DNA is TGCGCCAGCAGCTTGGTTGGACAGGGGCACAATGAGCAGTTCTTC.

This clone was observed once. The chain employs TRBV5-1 and TRBJ1-1, with 7 bases fitting TRBD1. Germline V gene sequence: CDR1 SGHRS, CDR2 YFSETQ. With V trimmed by 4 bases and J by 1 base, 4 bases remained unmatched. The CDR3 sequence is 14 residues long. The CDR3, as DNA: TGCGCCAGCAGCGTGGGACAGAGGAACACTGAAGCTTTCTTT. Translation gives CASSVGQRNTEAFF. Using reference TRBV5-1 and TRBJ1-1 for the parts outside the CDR3, the full variable domain is KAGVTQTPRYLIKTRGQQVTLSCSPISGHRSVSWYQQTPGQGLQFLFEYFSETQRNKGNFPGRFSGRQFSNSRSEMNVSTLELGDSALYLCASSVGQRNTEAFFGQGTRLTVV.

This chain joins TRBV7-8 and TRBJ1-1; tentatively, D is TRBD1 (5 bases). The V gene lost 5 bases and the J gene lost 5 bases, with 15 bases spanning the gap. Germline values: CDR1 SGHVS, CDR2 FQNEAQ. The CDR3 totals 14 residues. The CDR3 nucleotides are TGTGCCAGCAGCCCTCGGCCAGGGAAGACTGAAGCTTTCTTT. Translation gives CASSPRPGKTEAFF.

The DNA of the CDR3 is TGTGCCAGCAGCCCGATAACGGGAGGCACCTACGAGCAGTACTTC. This translates into CASSPITGGTYEQYF. The chain links TRBV6-5 to TRBJ2-7; 7 bases line up with TRBD2. V shed 6 bases and J 2 bases; nucleotides not matched to a gene: 10. Germline V gene data show CDR1 as MNHEY and CDR2 as SVGAGI. The CDR3 is 15 amino acids.

This chain links TRBV4-3 with TRBJ2-7; D gene ambiguous. CDR3 size: 17 residues. Germline CDR1 LGHNA, CDR2 YSLEER. V shed 1 base and J shed 4 bases, with 20 bases lying between them. CDR3 residues: CASSQVLVGQTNYEQYF. CDR3 DNA: TGCGCCAGCAGCCAAGTTCTTGTTGGGCAGACCAATTACGAGCAGTACTTC.

The chain carries TRBV27 and TRBJ2-5, with D perhaps matching TRBD1 (6 bases). Trimming shortened V by 0 bases and J by 1 base, and 9 bases separated the two germline ends. Germline V gives CDR1 MNHEY, CDR2 SMNVEV (reference sequence). This CDR3 has 15 amino acids. As DNA, the CDR3 is TGTGCCAGCAGTTTATCGACAGGCCTCCAAGAGACCCAGTACTTC. Residues: CASSLSTGLQETQYF.

V and J are TRBV19 and TRBJ2-3, with TRBD2 as a possible D gene (6 bases). The length of the CDR3 is 16 residues. Per germline, CDR1 LNHDA and CDR2 SQIVND (reference sequence). V shed 6 bases and J shed 3 bases, with 19 bases lying between them. CDR3 loop: CASRLASASDTDTQYF. The CDR3 region has the DNA TGTGCCAGTAGGCTGGCTTCGGCTAGCGATACAGATACGCAGTATTTT.

This clone was picked up a small number of times. This chain joins TRBV10-2 and TRBJ1-1; no firm D call. The CDR3 consists of 18 residues. Trimming left V 7 bases short and J 3 bases short, with 27 bases between. Germline V gene sequence: CDR1 WSHSY, CDR2 SAAADI. The chain's CDR3 is CASTVSMNPRGRDTEAFF. In DNA, the CDR3 is TGCGCCAGCACTGTATCGATGAACCCTCGGGGTAGGGACACTGAAGCTTTCTTT.

The chain uses TRBV19 and TRBJ2-1, with 10 bases that match TRBD2. Unmatched junction bases numbered 5, after V lost 9 bases and J lost 3 bases. Germline CDR1 reads LNHDA; CDR2 reads SQIVND (reference sequence). This CDR3 is 14 amino acids long. This CDR3 reads CASGPSGSYNEQFF. The CDR3 region has the DNA TGTGCCAGCGGTCCTAGCGGGAGCTACAATGAGCAGTTCTTC. The full variable domain, rest sourced from reference TRBV19 and TRBJ2-1, is DGGITQSPKYLFRKEGQNVTLSCEQNLNHDAMYWYRQDPGQGLRLIYYSQIVNDFQKGDIAEGYSVSREKKESFPLTVTSAQKNPTAFYLCASGPSGSYNEQFFGPGTRLTVL.

J is TRBJ2-2 and V is TRBV29-1; D remains ambiguous. CDR3 length: 13 amino acids. Per the germline V gene, CDR1 is SQVTM and CDR2 is ANQGSEA. The V end lost 4 bases, the J end lost 1 base, and 7 bases lay between the germline ends. Written as DNA, the CDR3 is TGCAGCGTTGGTCCAGGGAACACCGGGGAGCTGTTTTTT. It codes for CSVGPGNTGELFF.

V usage is TRBV19 and J usage is TRBJ1-5, with 10 bases fitting TRBD1. Germline CDR1 reads LNHDA; CDR2 reads SQIVND (reference sequence). V was pared by 3 bases and J by 7 bases, with 9 bases of the junction left unmatched. The CDR3 loop spans 16 amino acids. CDR3 sequence: CASSIYGTGVGQPQHF. For the CDR3, the DNA is TGTGCCAGTAGTATTTATGGGACAGGGGTTGGACAGCCCCAGCATTTT.

This chain connects TRBV27 to TRBJ1-2, with 10 bases fitting TRBD1. From germline, CDR1 is MNHEY and CDR2 SMNVEV (reference sequence). This CDR3 region has 16 residues. The V segment lost 7 bases and the J segment 5 bases; nucleotides outside the gene matches: 13. The CDR3, as DNA: TGTGCCAGCACCAACTCTTGGGGGACAGGGGAATATGGCTACACCTTC. It codes for CASTNSWGTGEYGYTF.

V is TRBV4-2 and J is TRBJ1-6; D possibly corresponds to TRBD1 (5 bases). CDR1 and CDR2 from the germline V gene are LGHNA and YNFKEQ. The CDR3 spans 16 residues. V was pared by 0 bases and J by 6 bases, with 12 bases between. CDR3 nucleotides: TGTGCCAGCAGCCAAGAACAGGCCGTTCTTAATTCACCCCTCCACTTT. It translates to CASSQEQAVLNSPLHF.